This T cell receptor beta chain was identified during a study of T cell repertoires in cytomegalovirus infection. Whole-study context: Through public TCR beta signatures, both CMV infection and matching HLA type were indicated.

MiXCR, applied by TCRdb to the reads, yields one record per CDR3 protein. The sample gives hundreds of thousands of distinct CDR3 sequences, around 11% of which show up once; 10% is in the top ten. This clonotype was seen repeatedly, ten times or more. Specimen: PBMCs. The TCR sequence derives from a human donor in good health (CMV status not recorded). Some clones in this sample may be carry-over from other donors' samples.

CDR3 sequence: CASSGTGGSEQYF. CDR3 nucleotide sequence: TGTGCCAGCAGCGGGACAGGGGGGAGCGAGCAGTACTTC. The gene calls are TRBV7-3 and TRBJ2-7; 11 positions match TRBD1. The junction had 3 bases not matched to a gene; V was cut back by 5 bases and J by 6 bases. There are 13 residues in the CDR3. Germline CDR1 reads SGHTA; CDR2 reads FQGTGA.